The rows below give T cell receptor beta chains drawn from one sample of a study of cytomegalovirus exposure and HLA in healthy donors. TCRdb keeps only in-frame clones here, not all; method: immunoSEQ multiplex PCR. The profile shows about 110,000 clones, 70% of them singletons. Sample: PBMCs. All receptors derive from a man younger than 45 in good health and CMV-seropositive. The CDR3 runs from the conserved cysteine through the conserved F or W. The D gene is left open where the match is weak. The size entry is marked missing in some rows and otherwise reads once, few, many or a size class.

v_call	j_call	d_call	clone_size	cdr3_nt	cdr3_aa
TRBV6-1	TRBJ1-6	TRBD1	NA	TGTGCCAGCAGTGAAGTTATTAGGGGACAGGGGATTTCACCCCTCCACTTT	CASSEVIRGQGISPLHF
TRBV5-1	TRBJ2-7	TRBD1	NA	TGCGCCAGCAGCCCGCGTCGACAGGGAGCAACCTACGAGCAGTACTTC	CASSPRRQGATYEQYF
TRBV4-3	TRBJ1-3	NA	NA	TGCGCCAGCAGCCCGGACAGCTCTGGAAACACCATATATTTT	CASSPDSSGNTIYF
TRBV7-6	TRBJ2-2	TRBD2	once	TGTGCCAGCAGCTTAGCAACTAGCGCAACCGGGGAGCTGTTTTTT	CASSLATSATGELFF
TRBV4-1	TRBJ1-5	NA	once	TGCGCCAGCAGCCAAGAGGGGGGTGGAAATCAGCCCCAGCATTTT	CASSQEGGGNQPQHF
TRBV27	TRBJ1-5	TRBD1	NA	TGTGCCAGCAGCCCTACAGGGGCCAATCAGCCCCAGCATTTT	CASSPTGANQPQHF
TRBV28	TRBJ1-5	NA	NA	TGTGCCACCCGCGAGGACACTCATAGCAATCAGCCCCAGCATTTT	CATREDTHSNQPQHF
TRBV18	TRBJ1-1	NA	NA	TGTGCCAGCTCACCAAGGGACATCTCGGAAGCTTTCTTT	CASSPRDISEAFF
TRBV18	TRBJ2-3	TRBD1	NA	TGTGCCAGCCTATACAGGGGCAACACAGATACGCAGTATTTT	CASLYRGNTDTQYF
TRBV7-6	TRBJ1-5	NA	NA	NA	CASSLVGGGSQTYTAQHF
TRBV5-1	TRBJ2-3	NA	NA	TGCGCCAGCAGCTTGGCGCAGGCCCGCACAGATACGCAGTATTTT	CASSLAQARTDTQYF
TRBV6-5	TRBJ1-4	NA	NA	TGTGCCAGCACCCCTCGCACGGAGGGAAAACTGTTTTTT	CASTPRTEGKLFF
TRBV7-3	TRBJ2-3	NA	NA	TGTGCCAGCAGCCTTCGGGGGACTCCTCCGGAAGATACGCAGTATTTT	CASSLRGTPPEDTQYF
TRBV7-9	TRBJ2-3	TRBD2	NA	TGTGCCAGCAGCTTACGACTAGCGGGAGGTCACACAGATACGCAGTATTTT	CASSLRLAGGHTDTQYF
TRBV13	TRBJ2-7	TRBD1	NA	TGTGCCAGCAGCCCAGCCTACAGGGGCACCTACGAGCAGTACTTC	CASSPAYRGTYEQYF
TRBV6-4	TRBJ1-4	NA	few	TGTGCCAGCAGTCCCACCGAGGGCGGAAGGGTGTTTTTT	CASSPTEGGRVFF
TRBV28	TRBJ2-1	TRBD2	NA	TGTGCCAGCAGTTTTTGGGAGGGCGGGGGCAATGAGCAGTTCTTC	CASSFWEGGGNEQFF
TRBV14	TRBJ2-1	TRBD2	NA	TGTGCCAGCAGCCGAACTAGCGCCTACAATGAGCAGTTCTTC	CASSRTSAYNEQFF
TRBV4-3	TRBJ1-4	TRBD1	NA	TGCGCCAGCAGCCAACACAGGGGGAATAATGAAAAACTGTTTTTT	CASSQHRGNNEKLFF
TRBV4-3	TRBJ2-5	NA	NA	TGCGCCAGCAGCCAAGCCAGGGGTCGAGAGACCCAGTACTTC	CASSQARGRETQYF
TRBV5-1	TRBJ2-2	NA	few	TGCGCCAGCAGCTTGGAGCTAAACACCGGGGAGCTGTTTTTT	CASSLELNTGELFF
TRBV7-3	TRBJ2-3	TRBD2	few	TGTGCCAGCAGCTCCCGGACTAGCGGGAGACCCGGGGATACGCAGTATTTT	CASSSRTSGRPGDTQYF